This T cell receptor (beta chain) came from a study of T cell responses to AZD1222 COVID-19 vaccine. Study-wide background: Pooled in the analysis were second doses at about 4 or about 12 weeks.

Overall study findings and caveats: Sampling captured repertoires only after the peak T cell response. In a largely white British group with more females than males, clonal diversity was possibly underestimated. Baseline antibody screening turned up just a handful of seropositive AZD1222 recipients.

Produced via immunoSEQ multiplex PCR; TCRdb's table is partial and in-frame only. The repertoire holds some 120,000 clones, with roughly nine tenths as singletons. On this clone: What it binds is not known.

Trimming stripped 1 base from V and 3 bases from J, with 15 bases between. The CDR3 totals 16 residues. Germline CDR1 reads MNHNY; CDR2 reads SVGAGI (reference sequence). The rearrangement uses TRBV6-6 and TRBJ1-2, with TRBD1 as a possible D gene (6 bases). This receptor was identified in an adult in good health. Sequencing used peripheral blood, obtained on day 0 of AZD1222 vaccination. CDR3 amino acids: CASSYYGSGADYGYTF. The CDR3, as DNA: TGTGCCAGCAGTTACTATGGGTCGGGGGCGGACTATGGCTACACCTTC.